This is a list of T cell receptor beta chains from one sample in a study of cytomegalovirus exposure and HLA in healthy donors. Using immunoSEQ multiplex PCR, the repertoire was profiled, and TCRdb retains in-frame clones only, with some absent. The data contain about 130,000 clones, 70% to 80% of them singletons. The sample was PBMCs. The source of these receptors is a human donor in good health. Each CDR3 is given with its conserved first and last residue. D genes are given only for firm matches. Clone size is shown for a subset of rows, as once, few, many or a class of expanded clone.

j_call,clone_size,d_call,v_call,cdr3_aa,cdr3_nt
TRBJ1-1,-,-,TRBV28,CASSLQNTEAFF,TGTGCCAGCAGTTTACAGAACACTGAAGCTTTCTTT
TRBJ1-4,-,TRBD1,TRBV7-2,CASRDRGQEKLFF,TGTGCCAGCCGAGACAGGGGGCAAGAAAAACTGTTTTTT
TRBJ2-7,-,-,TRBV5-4,CASSLGGGGSYEQYF,TGTGCCAGCAGCTTGGGCGGAGGAGGTTCCTACGAGCAGTACTTC
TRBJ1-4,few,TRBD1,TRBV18,CASSPPFGQGDTPNEKLFF,TGTGCCAGCTCACCACCCTTCGGGCAGGGGGATACTCCTAATGAAAAACTGTTTTTT
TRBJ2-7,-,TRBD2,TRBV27,CASSLRTSGLLGGEQYF,TGTGCCAGCAGTCTTCGGACTAGCGGCCTGCTGGGGGGGGAGCAGTACTTC
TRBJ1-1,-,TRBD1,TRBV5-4,CASSLVAGGNTEAFF,TGTGCCAGCAGCTTGGTGGCAGGGGGTAACACTGAAGCTTTCTTT
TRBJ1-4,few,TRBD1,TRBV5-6,CASSLAGQGGANEKLFF,TGTGCCAGCAGCTTGGCAGGACAGGGAGGCGCAAATGAAAAACTGTTTTTT
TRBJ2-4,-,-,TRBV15,CATSRDKTAVSRPSAKNIQYF,TGTGCCACCAGCAGAGATAAGACCGCGGTTTCGAGGCCCTCTGCCAAAAACATTCAGTACTTC
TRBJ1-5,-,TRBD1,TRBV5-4,CASSLERGLNQPQHF,TGTGCCAGCAGCTTGGAAAGGGGGCTGAATCAGCCCCAGCATTTT
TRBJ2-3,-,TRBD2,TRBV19,CASRTSGRYTQYF,TGTGCCAGTAGGACTAGCGGGAGATATACGCAGTATTTT
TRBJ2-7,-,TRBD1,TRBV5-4,CASSYGQAREQYF,TGTGCCAGCAGTTACGGACAGGCTCGTGAGCAGTACTTC
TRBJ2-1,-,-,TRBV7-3,CASSLTPRGNEQFF,TGTGCCAGCAGCTTAACTCCCAGGGGAAATGAGCAGTTCTTC
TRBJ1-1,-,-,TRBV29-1,CSVGYRGRDTEAFF,TGCAGCGTTGGCTATCGAGGCAGGGACACTGAAGCTTTCTTT
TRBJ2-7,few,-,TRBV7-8,CASSKNSYYSYEQYF,TGTGCCAGCAGCAAAAACAGCTATTACTCCTACGAGCAGTACTTC
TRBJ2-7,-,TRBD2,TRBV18,CASSLTLLGLGVYEQYF,TGTGCCAGCTCACTAACACTTCTCGGACTAGGTGTTTACGAGCAGTACTTC
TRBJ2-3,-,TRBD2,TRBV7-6,CASSLGLAETDTQYF,TGTGCCAGCAGCTTAGGACTAGCGGAGACAGATACGCAGTATTTT
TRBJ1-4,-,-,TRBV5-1,CASRTGTLTTNEKLFF,TGCGCCAGCAGAACCGGGACACTAACAACTAATGAAAAACTGTTTTTT
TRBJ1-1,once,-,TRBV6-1,CASSDRGGNTEAFF,TGTGCCAGCAGTGACCGGGGGGGGAACACTGAAGCTTTCTTT
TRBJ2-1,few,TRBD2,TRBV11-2,CASSLWAGGSYNEQFF,TGTGCCAGCAGCTTATGGGCGGGAGGCTCCTACAATGAGCAGTTCTTC
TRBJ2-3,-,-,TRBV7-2,CASSLGSGSTDTQYF,TGTGCCAGCAGCCTAGGGAGCGGTTCCACAGATACGCAGTATTTT
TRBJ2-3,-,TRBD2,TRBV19,CATLSSGRGADTQYF,TGTGCCACCCTCTCTAGCGGGAGGGGGGCAGATACGCAGTATTTT
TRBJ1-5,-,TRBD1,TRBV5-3,CARSPGQSNQPQHF,TGTGCCAGAAGCCCGGGACAGTCCAATCAGCCCCAGCATTTT
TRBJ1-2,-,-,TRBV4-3,CASSEVGQSNYGYTF,TGCGCCAGCAGCGAAGTTGGACAGAGTAACTATGGCTACACCTTC
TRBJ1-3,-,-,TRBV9,CASSVAGQGNTIYF,TGTGCCAGCAGCGTAGCTGGTCAGGGAAACACCATATATTTT
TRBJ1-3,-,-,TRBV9,CASSVAIPTGFSGNTIYF,TGTGCCAGCAGCGTAGCCATCCCTACAGGGTTCTCTGGAAACACCATATATTTT
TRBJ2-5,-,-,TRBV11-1,CASSESRGTQYF,TGTGCCAGCAGCGAAAGCAGGGGGACCCAGTACTTC
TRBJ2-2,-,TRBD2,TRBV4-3,CASSRGGWAGELFF,TGCGCCAGCAGCCGGGGGGGTTGGGCCGGGGAGCTGTTTTTT